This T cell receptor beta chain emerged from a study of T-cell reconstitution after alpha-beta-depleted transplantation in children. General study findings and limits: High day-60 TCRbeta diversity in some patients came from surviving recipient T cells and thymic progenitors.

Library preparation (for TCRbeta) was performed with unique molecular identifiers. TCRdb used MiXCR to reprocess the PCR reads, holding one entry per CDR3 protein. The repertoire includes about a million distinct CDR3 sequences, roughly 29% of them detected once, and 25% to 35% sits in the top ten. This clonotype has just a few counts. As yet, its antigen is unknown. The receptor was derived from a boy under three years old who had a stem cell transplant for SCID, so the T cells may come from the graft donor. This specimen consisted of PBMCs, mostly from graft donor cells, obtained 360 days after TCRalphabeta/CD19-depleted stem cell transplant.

CDR3 in amino acids: CSVVGSVNTEAFF. DNA of the CDR3: TGCAGCGTTGTTGGGAGCGTGAACACTGAAGCTTTCTTT. The J gene is TRBJ1-1, the V gene TRBV29-1; no clear D. Trimming shortened V by 4 bases and J by 0 bases, and 9 bases separated the two germline ends. From germline, CDR1 is SQVTM and CDR2 ANQGSEA. The CDR3 sequence is 13 residues long. The variable domain in full, with the rest retrieved from reference TRBV29-1 and TRBJ1-1, is SAVISQKPSRDICQRGTSLTIQCQVDSQVTMMFWYRQQPGQSLTLIATANQGSEATYESGFVIDKFPISRPNLTFSTLTVSNMSPEDSSIYLCSVVGSVNTEAFFGQGTRLTVV.